This T cell receptor beta chain originates from a study of T-cell reconstitution after alpha-beta-depleted transplantation in children. This clonotype was seen a handful of times. The V gene lost 0 bases and the J gene lost 2 bases, with 9 bases spanning the gap. Germline CDR1 and CDR2: DFQATT and SNEGSKA (reference sequence). The CDR3 consists of 14 residues. During its preparation, the TCRbeta library received unique molecular identifiers. TCRdb re-called the PCR reads with MiXCR, one entry per CDR3 protein. The sample lists hundreds of thousands of distinct CDR3 sequences; around 17% were seen once.

The V call is TRBV20-1, the J call TRBJ2-3; D gene uncertain. The clonotype comes from a human donor who donated a stem cell graft to a child with acute myeloid leukemia. Specimen: PBMCs from the stem cell graft donor, collected from the stem cell graft. CDR3 sequence: CSARDTGYTDTQYF. In nucleotides, the CDR3 is TGCAGTGCTAGAGATACCGGATACACAGATACGCAGTATTTT.